The subject of this entry is one T cell receptor (beta chain). Original analysis: For nucleated cells, counts were estimated from reference gene primer amplification. Only in-frame clones appear in the TCRdb table, and some are missing; sequencing was by immunoSEQ multiplex PCR. The DNA was the basis for D and trimming; V, J and clone size are from that table. The table has some 120,000 clones, 75% to 90% seen once; the top ten hold under 3.5%. The record originates from a study of blood T cell repertoires in COVID-19. Study summary: PBMCs, B-cell-depleted T cells, or T cells provided the cDNA or gDNA that made up the material.

The CDR3 has 15 amino acids. Trimming at V came to 1 base and at J to 7 bases, leaving 4 bases not matched to a gene. The germline CDR1 and CDR2 sequences are LGHNA and YNFKEQ. Sequences were obtained from peripheral blood. This chain uses TRBV4-2 with TRBJ2-1; 10 bases line up with TRBD2. This sequence was found in a woman aged 80 or over with COVID-19, enrolled during active disease. CDR3: CASSQVSSGGNEQFF. DNA for the CDR3: TGTGCCAGCAGCCAAGTTTCTAGCGGGGGAAATGAGCAGTTCTTC.